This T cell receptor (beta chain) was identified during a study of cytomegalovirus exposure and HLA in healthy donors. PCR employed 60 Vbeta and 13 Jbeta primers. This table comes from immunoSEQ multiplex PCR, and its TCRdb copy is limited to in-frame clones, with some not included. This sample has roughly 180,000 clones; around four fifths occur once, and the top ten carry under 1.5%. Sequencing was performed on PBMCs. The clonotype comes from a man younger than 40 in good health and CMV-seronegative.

The CDR3 sequence: CATSRDIAQGSQHF. CDR3 DNA: TGTGCCACCAGCAGAGATATCGCACAGGGGTCCCAGCATTTT. The chain links TRBV15 to TRBJ1-5; the match to TRBD1 covers 7 bases. The CDR3 runs to 14 residues. V lost 0 bases to trimming and J lost 11 bases; unmatched junction nucleotides: 7. CDR1 and CDR2 (germline): LNHNV, YYDKDF (reference sequence).